This entry features one TCR beta chain sequence. Its antigen specificity is not known. One base away there is no much larger clone; base qualities are not given. TCR CDR3 regions were amplified from genomic DNA by multiplex PCR using the deep immunoSEQ assay. Extracted genomic DNA from each cell subset was spread evenly across all wells of several immunoSEQ 96-well plates, with each plate serving as a replicate. Each replicate PCR for sorted subsets received roughly 0.2 ug genomic DNA, equal to tens of thousands of T cell genomes. Purified libraries were quantified with a Qubit 3.0 fluorometer, sized on a Bioanalyzer 2100, and re-quantified with the KAPA Library Quantification kit. Every immunoSEQ 96-well plate was sequenced on a separate single-read 150-cycle Illumina NextSeq 550 flow cell. In the paper's pipeline: Because only junctional sequences without quality scores were contained in the immunoSEQ output, filtering matching that applied to full-length reads could not be performed. To assign V/J genes and CDR3, sequences were annotated using PyIR, a Python wrapper for IgBLAST v1.9, with IMGT germline references. Reads were removed for weak V/J assignments (E-value above 1e-6), missing CDR3, stop codons, out-of-frame junctions, or ambiguous translated residues. V3J clonotypes were defined as sequences sharing an identical inferred V gene, J gene, and CDR3 amino acid sequence. The percentage overlap between two repertoires was calculated by dividing the number of shared unique clonotypes by the size of the smaller repertoire. Three approaches were used to assess repertoire richness: RTK rarefaction, the Chao1 estimator, and Recon v2.1 estimates of unobserved clonotypes. Generation probabilities were computed with OLGA for all TCRbeta clonotypes obtained by the gDNA method from four donors. Held by TCRdb, this immuneACCESS table contains in-frame sequences only and omits some clones. Under half of the omission traces to an unresolved V gene where checked; the cause of the rest is unknown. The V and J calls and the clone size are those of that table, but D and trimming were determined from the DNA. Within this sample are about 580,000 clones, with roughly 98% of them counted one time only. The ten largest make up around 0.3% of the sample.

Via the germline V gene, CDR1 is SGDLS and CDR2 YYNGEE. The CDR3 has 15 amino acids, counting the end cysteine and phenylalanine. The CDR3 DNA has 45 bases and is translated from base 1. Deletion took 5 bases off V and 5 bases off J, with a span of 17 bases between the germline ends. For the CD8 naive samples, CD45RO-negative cells were positively selected for CCR7, yielding a CD45RA+CCR7+ population from which TemRA cells were excluded. Donors were healthy HIV-negative adults with no recently reported acute infections or vaccinations. Only Caucasian adults living in Nashville, Tennessee, USA were represented among the donors. After blood collection by leukapheresis, PBMCs were isolated using Ficoll-Histopaque density gradient centrifugation and then cryopreserved in the vapor phase of liquid nitrogen. Analytical flow cytometry was used to check the purity and quantity of every magnetically sorted T cell population. Genomic DNA was isolated from every sorted fraction and measured by UV absorbance on a Nanodrop 2000c.

This specimen comes from a study of shared clonotypes between healthy human individuals (dated by TCRdb to the early 2020s). About the study as a whole: The cohort included a few men and a couple of women between 18 and 49 years of age. Per donor, three plates each were used for CD4 naive and CD4 memory, two for CD8 naive, and one for CD8 memory. To estimate repertoire size and how much clonotypes are shared between individuals, the study performed deep sequencing of blood TCR repertoires from about five healthy adults. To increase sequencing depth and limit assay-specific biases, different laboratories used diverse techniques to prepare libraries and sequence TCR repertoires. Leukapheresis yielded between about 0.9 and 8.9 billion PBMCs per donor.

On the study overall, not on this receptor specifically: Naive subsets generally had larger estimated clonotype richness than memory subsets did. Pairwise subsampling led to the expectation that sequencing depth would affect the degree of clonotype sharing among donors. The small number of donors limited the genetic and exposure-history diversity represented. Higher generation probabilities were observed for clonotypes shared by all four sorted-subset donors than for non-shared clonotypes. Rarefaction of sorted-subset datasets indicated incomplete sequencing despite the large sequencing depth. Sampling was restricted to blood, and TCR repertoires in tissues likely differ from the TCR repertoires found in blood. When a handful of donors were compared, the shared fraction of clonotypes was around 5% for naive CD4, around 4% for naive CD8, roughly 2.3% for memory CD4, and 0.4% for memory CD8.

The chain is made from TRBV9 and TRBJ2-1, with the D call perhaps TRBD1 or TRBD2, as 7 bases match in each case. Sequencing was performed on naive CD8+ T cells sorted from blood. Interpreted using the paper, the cell subset or site label stands for: CD45RA+CCR7+. The receptor was isolated from a man in his thirties or forties in good health. The sequenced DNA is TGTGCCAGCAGTGGGGGGGACAGCGTTAACAATGAGCAGTTCTTC. Its protein reads: CASSGGDSVNNEQFF.